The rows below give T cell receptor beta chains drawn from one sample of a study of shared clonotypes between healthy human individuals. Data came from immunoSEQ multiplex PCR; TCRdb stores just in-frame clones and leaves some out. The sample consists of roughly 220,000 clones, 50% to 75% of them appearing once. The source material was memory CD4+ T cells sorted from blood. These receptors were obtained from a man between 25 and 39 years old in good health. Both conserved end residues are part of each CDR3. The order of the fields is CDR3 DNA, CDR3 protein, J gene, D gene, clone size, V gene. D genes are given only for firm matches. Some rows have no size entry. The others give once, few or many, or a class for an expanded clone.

TGTGCCAGCAGCTTGGGCAGGGGGGACACCGGGGAGCTGTTTTTT,CASSLGRGDTGELFF,TRBJ2-2,NA,NA,TRBV5-4
TGTGCCAGCAGCTTATACAGGGGAGGCTATGAGCAGTTCTTC,CASSLYRGGYEQFF,TRBJ2-1,NA,many,TRBV11-2
TGTGCCAGCAGCCTAGGGAAGGGACAGCCCCAGCATTTT,CASSLGKGQPQHF,TRBJ1-5,NA,NA,TRBV11-2
TGTGCCAGTAGTTGGTTAGCGGGCGCCACCTACGAGCAGTACTTC,CASSWLAGATYEQYF,TRBJ2-7,TRBD2,NA,TRBV19
TGCGCCAGCAGCTTGGTCGCGGGAAACACCATATATTTT,CASSLVAGNTIYF,TRBJ1-3,NA,few,TRBV5-1
TGTGCCAGCAGCTCAAAGGACAGGGGTAGTTTCGACGAGCAGTACTTC,CASSSKDRGSFDEQYF,TRBJ2-7,TRBD1,NA,TRBV5-8
TGTGCCAGCAGTGAGAAAAGGACTAGCGCCGCGCAGTACTTC,CASSEKRTSAAQYF,TRBJ2-7,TRBD2,once,TRBV2
TGCGCCAGCAGCTCCGAGCGTGGGGGAGGGGCAGATACGCAGTATTTT,CASSSERGGGADTQYF,TRBJ2-3,TRBD2,NA,TRBV5-1
TGTGCCAGCTCACAGCACCGGGGGGGGCTAGCGGCTCAGGATGCGACCCAGTACTTC,CASSQHRGGLAAQDATQYF,TRBJ2-5,TRBD2,once,TRBV18
TGTGCCAGCAGTGATTTAGCCGAGACCCAGTACTTC,CASSDLAETQYF,TRBJ2-5,NA,NA,TRBV25-1
TGTGCCAGCAGTGAGAAAACAGGGGTCGCTTTCTTT,CASSEKTGVAFF,TRBJ1-1,TRBD1,NA,TRBV25-1
TGTGCCAGCAGTTTAACGGGGATGGTCCACTACGAGCAGTACTTC,CASSLTGMVHYEQYF,TRBJ2-7,NA,few,TRBV28
TGTGCCAGCAGTGAAGCTGGAACTAGCGGGATCTATGAGCAGTTCTTC,CASSEAGTSGIYEQFF,TRBJ2-1,TRBD2,NA,TRBV6-1
TGTGCCAGCAATCCCCCGGGACAGGAGACGGGGGAGCAGTACTTC,CASNPPGQETGEQYF,TRBJ2-7,TRBD1,NA,TRBV6-1
TGTGCCAGCAGAAGGGTGGCGAACACCGGGGAGCTGTTTTTT,CASRRVANTGELFF,TRBJ2-2,NA,NA,TRBV6-5
TGTGCTAGTGGCGGGGGAGCGTTACCTTTCTTT,CASGGGALPFF,TRBJ1-1,NA,NA,TRBV12-5
TGCGCCAGCAGCTTGGGGGGGGGCGTCTACGAGCAGTACTTC,CASSLGGGVYEQYF,TRBJ2-7,NA,NA,TRBV5-1
TGTGCCAGCAGCGCCGGGGATTACACAGATACGCAGTATTTT,CASSAGDYTDTQYF,TRBJ2-3,NA,NA,TRBV5-4
TGTGCCAGCAGCGTGGGGCTTTCTGGCGAGCAGTACTTC,CASSVGLSGEQYF,TRBJ2-7,NA,NA,TRBV9
TGTGCCAGCAGCTTAATGGTAGACCGCAATCAGCCCCAGCATTTT,CASSLMVDRNQPQHF,TRBJ1-5,NA,NA,TRBV7-8
TGTGCCAGCAGTCGCGGGACAGTCCAAGAGACCCAGTACTTC,CASSRGTVQETQYF,TRBJ2-5,NA,once,TRBV2
TGCGCCAGCAGCTCGAATGGGGACAGGGAAGAGACCCAGTACTTC,CASSSNGDREETQYF,TRBJ2-5,TRBD1,NA,TRBV5-1
TGTGCCAGCAGCAGTCAGTGGGAGCAGTACTTC,CASSSQWEQYF,TRBJ2-7,NA,NA,TRBV28
TGTGCCAGCAGTCTTACCCGGACAGAAAACACTGAAGCTTTCTTT,CASSLTRTENTEAFF,TRBJ1-1,NA,once,TRBV2
TGTGCCAGAATGTCTCCCGGTGGCGAAGCTTTCTTT,CARMSPGGEAFF,TRBJ1-1,NA,few,TRBV21-1
TGTGCCAGCAGCGATACAGGGAAAGAGACCCAGTACTTC,CASSDTGKETQYF,TRBJ2-5,NA,NA,TRBV7-7
TGCGCCAGCAGCCAGGGGGAACAGTCCCGCTACGAGCAGTACTTC,CASSQGEQSRYEQYF,TRBJ2-7,NA,few,TRBV4-1
TGTGCCAGCAGTGAGGTTAGAGGGACGGCCGGAAACACCATATATTTT,CASSEVRGTAGNTIYF,TRBJ1-3,NA,many,TRBV2
TGTGCCAGCAGCCCCTTGAGCGGAGGCAATCAGCCCCAGCATTTT,CASSPLSGGNQPQHF,TRBJ1-5,NA,many,TRBV7-2
TGCGCCAGCAGCTTGGCCGGGACAGGGGGCGTTAATGAAAAACTGTTTTTT,CASSLAGTGGVNEKLFF,TRBJ1-4,TRBD1,few,TRBV5-1
TGTGCCAGCAGCTTAGGAGGAGGGAGGAAAAACACCGGGGAGCTGTTTTTT,CASSLGGGRKNTGELFF,TRBJ2-2,NA,few,TRBV7-7
TGTGCCAGCGCTCAGGGGATTCTGACTGAAGCTTTCTTT,CASAQGILTEAFF,TRBJ1-1,NA,NA,TRBV2
TGTGCCAGCAGCAACAGAGGCTCTGGGGCCAACGTCCTGACTTTC,CASSNRGSGANVLTF,TRBJ2-6,NA,NA,TRBV11-2
TGTGCCAGCTCACCGGGTTTGGCGGCCGGGGAAAAACTGTTTTTT,CASSPGLAAGEKLFF,TRBJ1-4,NA,NA,TRBV18
TGTGCCAGCAGCTTAATGCGGGGGAGCACAGATACGCAGTATTTT,CASSLMRGSTDTQYF,TRBJ2-3,TRBD2,once,TRBV7-3
TGCGCCAGCAGCTTGTGGACCGGCTCAGAGGAAAAACTGTTTTTT,CASSLWTGSEEKLFF,TRBJ1-4,NA,NA,TRBV5-1
TGTGCCAGCAGCTTAGAAGGGACAGATTACGATGAGCAGTTCTTC,CASSLEGTDYDEQFF,TRBJ2-1,TRBD1,NA,TRBV11-3
TGTGCCAGCAGTTACCGAGCGGACGGTGTCTACAATGAGCAGTTCTTC,CASSYRADGVYNEQFF,TRBJ2-1,NA,many,TRBV6-5
TGTGCCAGCAAGAGGGGGACTCCCCCCTACGAGCAGTACTTC,CASKRGTPPYEQYF,TRBJ2-7,NA,NA,TRBV25-1
TGTGCCAGCAGCCCACTTCTAGGACTAGCGGGAGGAAGCACCGGGGAGCTGTTTTTT,CASSPLLGLAGGSTGELFF,TRBJ2-2,TRBD2,NA,TRBV7-9
TGCGCCAGCAGTGACCACGAAACGCAGTATTTT,CASSDHETQYF,TRBJ2-3,NA,NA,TRBV10-1
TGCGCCAGCAGCCAAGGCCCAGGGGGCCGTAACTATGGCTACACCTTC,CASSQGPGGRNYGYTF,TRBJ1-2,TRBD1,once,TRBV4-1
TGTGCCAGCAGTTTATTCGGGGCAGGGTATAGCAATCAGCCCCAGCATTTT,CASSLFGAGYSNQPQHF,TRBJ1-5,NA,NA,TRBV28
TGTGCCAGCAGTGAAGTTCCTAGCGGGAGATTTGAGCAGTTCTTC,CASSEVPSGRFEQFF,TRBJ2-1,TRBD2,few,TRBV6-1
TGTGCCAGCAGCTTTTCTGGCGGTTCTAGCACAGATACGCAGTATTTT,CASSFSGGSSTDTQYF,TRBJ2-3,NA,NA,TRBV11-2
TGTGCCAGCAGTTACCTCGACAGTCAAGAGCAGTTCTTC,CASSYLDSQEQFF,TRBJ2-1,NA,NA,TRBV6-5
TGTGCCTGGAGTGCCAACTCGGGGATGGACTACACCTTC,CAWSANSGMDYTF,TRBJ1-2,NA,medium-sized,TRBV30
TGTGCCAGCAGCTTCGGGACAGCCGAAAATCAGCCCCAGCATTTT,CASSFGTAENQPQHF,TRBJ1-5,TRBD1,NA,TRBV7-8
TGTGCCAGCAGTCCGGCCGGGGGGGTCAATGAGCAGTTCTTC,CASSPAGGVNEQFF,TRBJ2-1,TRBD2,NA,TRBV28
TGTGCCAGCAGCGTAGATGGGACAGGGGAGACCCAGTACTTC,CASSVDGTGETQYF,TRBJ2-5,TRBD1,once,TRBV9
TGTGCCAGCAGTTGGGGACAGGGCGGTAATGAAAAACTGTTTTTT,CASSWGQGGNEKLFF,TRBJ1-4,TRBD1,NA,TRBV2
TGTGCCAGCAGTGTATTGGGTCGGGGCTCCAGCAATCAGCCCCAGCATTTT,CASSVLGRGSSNQPQHF,TRBJ1-5,NA,NA,TRBV2